This T cell receptor beta chain derives from a study of siplizumab effects on memory and regulatory T cells. Broader study findings: The authors did not confirm suppressive function in proliferating Tregs from siplizumab cultures. Naive T cells looked more diverse than memory cells, and they looked like major contributors to the alloresponse. Only a minority of proliferating CD4+ or CD8+ clones had an assignable naive or memory phenotype, with roughly 75-96% lacking one.

Sequencing of each sample assayed roughly 9.1 x 10^4 TCR templates. TCRdb's table, derived via immunoSEQ multiplex PCR, lists solely in-frame clones and lacks some. The profile shows about 97,000 clones, around 90% of them singletons. With 5 bases clipped from V and 0 bases from J, the junction kept 11 bases outside the gene matches. This CDR3 is 17 amino acids long. Germline V gives CDR1 SGHTA, CDR2 FQGTGA. Concerning this clone: Its antigen is undetermined.

Material: CD4+ T cells sorted from blood. This chain links TRBV7-3 with TRBJ2-3; 7 positions agree with TRBD2. The sequence derives from a human donor in good health. The CDR3 bases are TGTGCCAGCAGCCCTACTTATAGCGGGCTTAGCACAGATACGCAGTATTTT. Amino acids: CASSPTYSGLSTDTQYF. Full variable domain (missing parts from reference TRBV7-3 and TRBJ2-3): GAGVSQTPSNKVTEKGKYVELRCDPISGHTALYWYRQSLGQGPEFLIYFQGTGAADDSGLPNDRFFAVRPEGSVSTLKIQRTERGDSAVYLCASSPTYSGLSTDTQYFGPGTRLTVL.